The rows below give T cell receptor beta chains drawn from one sample of a study of T cell responses to AZD1222 COVID-19 vaccine. The assay was immunoSEQ multiplex PCR, and TCRdb's table has in-frame clones only and misses some. The sample lists some 140,000 clones, approximately 87% seen once, with 5% to 6% in the top ten. This sample comprised peripheral blood, obtained on day 0 of MenACWY control vaccination. Receptors originate from an adult in good health. The CDR3 runs from the conserved cysteine through the conserved F or W. D genes are given only for firm matches. The size field is filled for only some rows; it gives once, few, many or a size class.

J gene: TRBJ1-2
V gene: TRBV5-1
D gene: .
clone size: .
CDR3 DNA: TGCGCCAGCAGCTTGGTCGACAGCTATGGCTACACCTTC
CDR3 protein: CASSLVDSYGYTF

J gene: TRBJ1-6
V gene: TRBV7-9
D gene: .
clone size: .
CDR3 DNA: TGTGCCAGCAGCCAATCTCTCAATTCACCCCTCCACTTT
CDR3 protein: CASSQSLNSPLHF

J gene: TRBJ2-7
V gene: TRBV11-2
D gene: TRBD2
clone size: .
CDR3 DNA: TGTGCCAGCAGCCTCGCCGGGGCCAGCGGGAGGAGCGAGCAGTACTTC
CDR3 protein: CASSLAGASGRSEQYF

J gene: TRBJ2-1
V gene: TRBV9
D gene: .
clone size: .
CDR3 DNA: TGTGCCAGCAGCGTAGCGAGAGGGTTCAATGAGCAGTTCTTC
CDR3 protein: CASSVARGFNEQFF

J gene: TRBJ1-1
V gene: TRBV6-5
D gene: .
clone size: once
CDR3 DNA: TGTGCCAGCAGGATCTCCAGGGGCACTGAAGCTTTCTTT
CDR3 protein: CASRISRGTEAFF

J gene: TRBJ2-3
V gene: TRBV28
D gene: TRBD2
clone size: .
CDR3 DNA: TGTGCCAGCACCGAGCTTGGGACTAGCGGGAGGCCCAGGGATACGCAGTATTTT
CDR3 protein: CASTELGTSGRPRDTQYF

J gene: TRBJ1-2
V gene: TRBV28
D gene: .
clone size: few
CDR3 DNA: TGTGCCAGCAGCACCGGGGCCTCCTACGGCTACACCTTC
CDR3 protein: CASSTGASYGYTF

J gene: TRBJ1-2
V gene: TRBV25-1
D gene: .
clone size: .
CDR3 DNA: TGTGCCAGCAGTTACAGGCAAGAGAATGGCTACACCTTC
CDR3 protein: CASSYRQENGYTF

J gene: TRBJ1-5
V gene: TRBV7-9
D gene: TRBD1
clone size: .
CDR3 DNA: TGTGCCAGCAGCCCCTCCTGGACAGGGGAACAGCATTTT
CDR3 protein: CASSPSWTGEQHF

J gene: TRBJ2-6
V gene: TRBV27
D gene: TRBD1
clone size: .
CDR3 DNA: TGTGCCAGCAGTTTATATGGACAGGGGTCTGGGGCCAACGTCCTGACTTTC
CDR3 protein: CASSLYGQGSGANVLTF

J gene: TRBJ1-1
V gene: TRBV2
D gene: .
clone size: .
CDR3 DNA: TGTGCCAGCCGTCGGGAGGTTACTGAAGCTTTCTTT
CDR3 protein: CASRREVTEAFF

J gene: TRBJ1-2
V gene: TRBV28
D gene: .
clone size: .
CDR3 DNA: TGTGCCAGCACTGGGGCCCCTGCCTATGGCTACACCTTC
CDR3 protein: CASTGAPAYGYTF

J gene: TRBJ1-2
V gene: TRBV18
D gene: .
clone size: .
CDR3 DNA: TGTGCCAGCTCCCCCGAGAGCTACACCTTC
CDR3 protein: CASSPESYTF

J gene: TRBJ2-7
V gene: TRBV6-2/TRBV6-3
D gene: TRBD1
clone size: .
CDR3 DNA: TGTGCCAGCAGTTACTCGGAGCGACAGGGCGGACACGAGCAGTACTTC
CDR3 protein: CASSYSERQGGHEQYF

J gene: TRBJ2-3
V gene: TRBV19
D gene: .
clone size: .
CDR3 DNA: TGTGCCAGTAGTATCCAGGGAACAGATACGCAGTATTTT
CDR3 protein: CASSIQGTDTQYF

J gene: TRBJ2-7
V gene: TRBV6-5
D gene: TRBD1
clone size: .
CDR3 DNA: TGTGCCAGCAGGGACAGGGGAGGACGCTCCTACGAGCAGTACTTC
CDR3 protein: CASRDRGGRSYEQYF

J gene: TRBJ1-6
V gene: TRBV28
D gene: TRBD1
clone size: .
CDR3 DNA: TGTGCCAGCAGTCCAGGACAGGGGGCGATCTATTCACCCCTCCACTTT
CDR3 protein: CASSPGQGAIYSPLHF

J gene: TRBJ2-1
V gene: TRBV5-1
D gene: .
clone size: .
CDR3 DNA: TGCGCCAGCAGCCTGGGACTGGGGTGGGGGTTGGGGAATGAGCAGTTCTTC
CDR3 protein: CASSLGLGWGLGNEQFF

J gene: TRBJ2-5
V gene: TRBV14
D gene: TRBD2
clone size: once
CDR3 DNA: TGTGCCAGCAGCCAAGATCTGGCCGGACTAGCTCAAGAGACCCAGTACTTC
CDR3 protein: CASSQDLAGLAQETQYF

J gene: TRBJ1-5
V gene: TRBV2
D gene: .
clone size: .
CDR3 DNA: TGTGCCAGCAGTGAATTGCGCAATCAGCCCCAGCATTTT
CDR3 protein: CASSELRNQPQHF

J gene: TRBJ2-2
V gene: TRBV2
D gene: .
clone size: .
CDR3 DNA: TGTGCCAGCAGTACTAGTTTCACCGGGGAGCTGTTTTTT
CDR3 protein: CASSTSFTGELFF

J gene: TRBJ1-2
V gene: TRBV7-2
D gene: .
clone size: once
CDR3 DNA: TGTGCCAGCAGCTTAGATGGCTACACCTTC
CDR3 protein: CASSLDGYTF

J gene: TRBJ1-3
V gene: TRBV4-2
D gene: .
clone size: .
CDR3 DNA: TGTGCCAGCAGCCAGGGACACCTAATGGGAGGAAACACCATATATTTT
CDR3 protein: CASSQGHLMGGNTIYF

J gene: TRBJ2-7
V gene: TRBV19
D gene: .
clone size: once
CDR3 DNA: TGTGCCAGTAGTAGGGACATTTACGAGCAGTACTTC
CDR3 protein: CASSRDIYEQYF

J gene: TRBJ1-3
V gene: TRBV6-1
D gene: TRBD1
clone size: few
CDR3 DNA: TGTGCCAGCATTGACAGAAACAGGGGGCAAAACTCTGGAAACACCATATATTTT
CDR3 protein: CASIDRNRGQNSGNTIYF

J gene: TRBJ2-6
V gene: TRBV3-1/TRBV3-2
D gene: TRBD2
clone size: .
CDR3 DNA: TGTGCCAGCAGCCTTCTAGCGGGGGCCGGTGGGGCCAACGTCCTGACTTTC
CDR3 protein: CASSLLAGAGGANVLTF

J gene: TRBJ1-1
V gene: TRBV21-1
D gene: .
clone size: .
CDR3 DNA: TGTGCCAGCAACAGGGGTCGGAACACTGAAGCTTTCTTT
CDR3 protein: CASNRGRNTEAFF

J gene: TRBJ2-7
V gene: TRBV7-2
D gene: TRBD2
clone size: .
CDR3 DNA: TGTGCCAGCAGCTTCGGGACTAGGTACGAGCAGTACTTC
CDR3 protein: CASSFGTRYEQYF

J gene: TRBJ2-1
V gene: TRBV5-1
D gene: TRBD2
clone size: .
CDR3 DNA: TGCGCCAGCAGCTGGGGACTAGCGGGCAATGAGCAGTTCTTC
CDR3 protein: CASSWGLAGNEQFF

J gene: TRBJ1-6
V gene: TRBV6-5
D gene: .
clone size: .
CDR3 DNA: TGTGCCAGCAAAAACATAGAGTTAGATAATTCACCCCTCCACTTT
CDR3 protein: CASKNIELDNSPLHF

J gene: TRBJ1-1
V gene: TRBV12-3/TRBV12-4
D gene: .
clone size: .
CDR3 DNA: TGTGCCAGCAGTTTGTACACATACACTGAAGCTTTCTTT
CDR3 protein: CASSLYTYTEAFF

J gene: TRBJ1-1
V gene: TRBV7-8
D gene: .
clone size: .
CDR3 DNA: TGTGCCAGCAGCCCTTTGGGCAGGGCGAACACTGAAGCTTTCTTT
CDR3 protein: CASSPLGRANTEAFF

J gene: TRBJ2-7
V gene: TRBV30
D gene: .
clone size: .
CDR3 DNA: TGTGCCTGGAGTGAGAGAACCGAGCAGTACTTC
CDR3 protein: CAWSERTEQYF

J gene: TRBJ2-5
V gene: TRBV6-5
D gene: .
clone size: .
CDR3 DNA: TGTGCCAGCAGCGGATCCCGGGGCGGAGAGACCCAGTACTTC
CDR3 protein: CASSGSRGGETQYF

J gene: TRBJ1-4
V gene: TRBV4-1
D gene: .
clone size: .
CDR3 DNA: TGCGCCAGCAGCCCTCGAACGGGGGGCACAGAAAAACTGTTTTTT
CDR3 protein: CASSPRTGGTEKLFF

J gene: TRBJ1-2
V gene: TRBV7-6
D gene: TRBD1
clone size: .
CDR3 DNA: TGTGCCAGCAGCTTTCGACAGGGCCATGGCTACACCTTC
CDR3 protein: CASSFRQGHGYTF

J gene: TRBJ2-5
V gene: TRBV3-1/TRBV3-2
D gene: .
clone size: .
CDR3 DNA: TGTGCCAGCAGCCAAGAAGCCGGGCTCCAAGAGACCCAGTACTTC
CDR3 protein: CASSQEAGLQETQYF

J gene: TRBJ1-6
V gene: TRBV5-1
D gene: .
clone size: .
CDR3 DNA: TGCGCCAGCAGCGCACAGGGAGGTTCGGGGTCACCCCTCCACTTT
CDR3 protein: CASSAQGGSGSPLHF

J gene: TRBJ1-5
V gene: TRBV24-1
D gene: .
clone size: .
CDR3 DNA: TGTGCCACCAGTGACCCGACAGTCGGAAGCAATCAGCCCCAGCATTTT
CDR3 protein: CATSDPTVGSNQPQHF

J gene: TRBJ1-1
V gene: TRBV6-5
D gene: .
clone size: .
CDR3 DNA: TGTGCCAGCAGTTACAGGGGCGGGGGCACTGAAGCTTTCTTT
CDR3 protein: CASSYRGGGTEAFF

J gene: TRBJ1-1
V gene: TRBV7-2
D gene: .
clone size: .
CDR3 DNA: TGTGCCAGCAGCCGGGACTCGATGGACGCTGAAGCTTTCTTT
CDR3 protein: CASSRDSMDAEAFF

J gene: TRBJ1-1
V gene: TRBV23-1
D gene: .
clone size: once
CDR3 DNA: TGCGCCAGCAGTCAATCGCCTCAAGGAAAGAAGAAGATGAACACTGAAGCTTTCTTT
CDR3 protein: CASSQSPQGKKKMNTEAFF

J gene: TRBJ1-2
V gene: TRBV9
D gene: .
clone size: .
CDR3 DNA: TGTGCCAGCAGCCCCACCCTAGGGGGACCCAGGGGACATAACTATGGCTACACCTTC
CDR3 protein: CASSPTLGGPRGHNYGYTF

J gene: TRBJ2-2
V gene: TRBV11-1
D gene: .
clone size: .
CDR3 DNA: TGTGCCAGCAGCTTAATCCCCGGGGAGCTGTTTTTT
CDR3 protein: CASSLIPGELFF

J gene: TRBJ1-6
V gene: TRBV7-8
D gene: .
clone size: .
CDR3 DNA: TGTGCCAGCAGCTTACAGCGAGGACCTAATTCACCCCTCCACTTT
CDR3 protein: CASSLQRGPNSPLHF

J gene: TRBJ1-2
V gene: TRBV3-1/TRBV3-2
D gene: .
clone size: .
CDR3 DNA: TGTGCCAGCAGCCAAGATAGGCTTGGATGGGTTCGGCAGCCCTCTAACTATGGCTACACCTTC
CDR3 protein: CASSQDRLGWVRQPSNYGYTF

J gene: TRBJ1-1
V gene: TRBV27
D gene: .
clone size: few
CDR3 DNA: TGTGCCAGCAGTTTATTCCAGGGGGAAGCTTTCTTT
CDR3 protein: CASSLFQGEAFF

J gene: TRBJ2-1
V gene: TRBV14
D gene: TRBD1
clone size: .
CDR3 DNA: TGTGCCAGCAGCCAGAACTGGGACAGAACGTACAATGAGCAGTTCTTC
CDR3 protein: CASSQNWDRTYNEQFF

J gene: TRBJ1-4
V gene: TRBV5-4
D gene: TRBD1
clone size: .
CDR3 DNA: TGTGCCAGCAGCTTGGCCGGCAGGGGGAAGGTGGGCGAAAAACTGTTTTTT
CDR3 protein: CASSLAGRGKVGEKLFF